This TCR beta chain is drawn from a study of monozygotic twins with inflammatory bowel disease. Whole-study results and caveats: The data gave no support to a single strong IBD-associated signal or clonotype. The sharing of clonotypes with others was lower in IBD patients than in healthy twins, especially with disease activity.

From whole blood, total RNA was isolated without any sorting of T cells. As regards this clonotype: Its specificity is not known.

Germline V CDR1 and CDR2: DFQATT, SNEGSKA (reference sequence). This CDR3 comprises 18 residues. Using the 5' RACE reads, TCRdb records one entry per CDR3 protein without DNA. The data include approximately 120,000 distinct CDR3 sequences; the top ten clones carry around 12%. This TCR derives from a human donor with ulcerative colitis or Crohn's disease, or a healthy co-twin of an affected twin (not recorded which). Sample: blood. The chain joins TRBV20-1 to TRBJ2-7. CDR3 loop: CSARDHLSDKDIIYEQYF.